The next 10 T cell receptor beta chains were all read from a single sample in a study of T-cell reconstitution after alpha-beta-depleted transplantation in children. A TCRbeta library incorporating unique molecular identifiers was prepared. In TCRdb, the PCR reads were re-called with MiXCR into one record per CDR3 protein. In the table there are 350,000 to 450,000 distinct CDR3 sequences, roughly 21% of which are singletons. Source: PBMCs from the stem cell graft donor, taken from the stem cell graft. These receptors all stem from a human donor who donated a stem cell graft to a child with acute myeloid leukemia.

This rearrangement joins TRBV4-1 to TRBJ2-5; the D is unclear. Germline lookup yields CDR1 MGHRA and CDR2 YSYEKL. The CDR3 totals 13 residues. V gave up 1 base and J gave up 5 bases, with 8 bases separating them. The CDR3 loop reads CASSQGMGETQYF. The CDR3 bases are TGCGCCAGCAGCCAAGGGATGGGTGAGACCCAGTACTTC.

The rearrangement uses TRBV9 and TRBJ2-1, with D possibly TRBD1 on 6 matching bases. Germline V gene data show CDR1 as SGDLS and CDR2 as YYNGEE. The CDR3 consists of 16 residues. Trimming shortened V by 1 base and J by 2 bases, and 13 bases separated the two germline ends. CDR3 in amino acids: CASSVWTDGTYNEQFF. Here the CDR3 DNA reads TGTGCCAGCAGCGTATGGACAGACGGCACCTACAATGAGCAGTTCTTC. The entire variable domain, with the rest obtained from reference TRBV9 and TRBJ2-1, is as follows: DSGVTQTPKHLITATGQRVTLRCSPRSGDLSVYWYQQSLDQGLQFLIQYYNGEERAKGNILERFSAQQFPDLHSELNLSSLELGDSALYFCASSVWTDGTYNEQFFGPGTRLTVL.

A few counts support this clonotype. The J gene is TRBJ2-1, the V gene TRBV28; 11 bases align to TRBD2. V lost 2 bases, J lost 15 bases, and 12 bases stayed unmatched. The CDR3 is 15 amino acids. Germline V lookup: CDR1 MDHEN, CDR2 SYDVKM. The CDR3 protein is CASSLGTSGSLGPFF. In nucleotides, the CDR3 is TGTGCCAGCAGTTTAGGAACTAGCGGGAGTCTTGGTCCGTTCTTC. The entire variable domain, with the rest obtained from reference TRBV28 and TRBJ2-1, is as follows: DVKVTQSSRYLVKRTGEKVFLECVQDMDHENMFWYRQDPGLGLRLIYFSYDVKMKEKGDIPEGYSVSREKKERFSLILESASTNQTSMYLCASSLGTSGSLGPFFGPGTRLTVL.

This clonotype was recorded many times. The rearrangement joins TRBV20-1 to TRBJ2-3, with D unclear. V gave up 6 bases and J gave up 0 bases, with 16 bases separating them. Looked up from germline, CDR1 is DFQATT and CDR2 is SNEGSKA (reference sequence). The length of the CDR3 is 15 residues. CDR3 sequence (DNA): TGCAGTGCCCTCTCTCCAGCCTCTAGCACAGATACGCAGTATTTT. Protein product: CSALSPASSTDTQYF.

This clonotype showed up many times. The rearrangement links TRBV7-9 to TRBJ1-1; possible D gene TRBD1, 6 bases. The CDR3 totals 15 residues. Trimming removed 6 bases from V and 5 bases from J, with 19 bases in between. CDR1 is SEHNR, CDR2 FQNEAQ, per germline (reference sequence). CDR3 amino acids: CASRPGTSGGTEAFF. The CDR3 DNA reads TGTGCCAGCAGACCTGGGACATCCGGGGGTACTGAAGCTTTCTTT. Full variable domain (missing parts from reference TRBV7-9 and TRBJ1-1): DTGVSQNPRHKITKRGQNVTFRCDPISEHNRLYWYRQTLGQGPEFLTYFQNEAQLEKSRLLSDRFSAERPKGSFSTLEIQRTEQGDSAMYLCASRPGTSGGTEAFFGQGTRLTVV.

Ten or more counts support this clonotype. The chain is built from TRBV6-1 and TRBJ2-1, with TRBD2 matching over 8 bases. V gave up 1 base and J gave up 6 bases; unmatched junction bases: 5. The germline gives CDR1 MNHNS, CDR2 SASEGT. CDR3 length: 15 amino acids. DNA of the CDR3: TGTGCCAGCAGTGAAGAGGGCGGGAGGTTCAATGAGCAGTTCTTC. This encodes CASSEEGGRFNEQFF.

The chain is built from TRBV5-3 and TRBJ2-2; D call uncertain. TRBV5-3 falls under the ORF class, with uncertain function. CDR3 length: 14 amino acids. V was trimmed by 8 bases and J by 6 bases, leaving 17 bases between them. The CDR3 region is CARSPGSWAGELFF. CDR3 nucleotide sequence: TGTGCCAGGAGCCCTGGGTCCTGGGCCGGGGAGCTGTTTTTT.

This clonotype appeared a few times. The V gene is TRBV20-1, the J gene TRBJ2-5, with 9 bases fitting TRBD1. Trimming cost V 6 bases and J 7 bases; bases outside gene matches: 12. Germline-derived CDR1 and CDR2 are DFQATT and SNEGSKA (reference sequence). This CDR3 has 14 residues. The DNA for the CDR3 is TGCAGTGCCCCACTGGACAGGGGCTCCGGGACCCAGTACTTC. Protein product: CSAPLDRGSGTQYF.

The chain carries TRBV18 and TRBJ2-3; D might be TRBD2 (7 bases). Trimming pared 3 bases from V and 4 bases from J, leaving 14 bases between. CDR3 length: 15 residues. CDR1 is KGHSH and CDR2 is LQKENI in the germline V gene. In DNA form, the CDR3 reads TGTGCCAGCTCACCGAGGGGGGGCGACTCAGATACGCAGTATTTT. This sequence encodes CASSPRGGDSDTQYF.

The table lists this clonotype with a few counts. This rearrangement joins TRBV20-1 to TRBJ1-5; D unclear. The CDR3 is made up of 12 amino acids. Germline CDR1 and CDR2: DFQATT and SNEGSKA (reference sequence). Trimming removed 6 bases from V and 4 bases from J, with 10 bases in between. For the CDR3, the DNA is TGCAGTGCCTCTGCTGGTAATCAGCCCCAGCATTTT. The encoded protein is CSASAGNQPQHF.